Described below is a single T cell receptor beta chain sequence and its context. Its specificity is unknown. The data stem from a study of Ad26.COV2.S vaccination and SARS-CoV-2 variants. Study-level findings and limits: Measurements of TCR breadth and depth may have given underestimates of the total T cell responses.

Treatment denoted: roughly 18 received Ad26.COV2.S at low or high dose, single or two shots; about five received placebo; per-sample allocation not given. Day 63 after the first vaccine or placebo injection was the time point for sampling. Spike of the Wuhan-strain SARS-CoV-2 was expressed by an Ad26 vector, which formed the vaccine. Trimming removed 6 bases from V and 2 bases from J, with 11 bases in between. The CDR3 has 13 residues. The table came from immunoSEQ multiplex PCR; TCRdb's copy has only in-frame clones and leaves some out. The data show about 430,000 clones, 80% to 95% seen once. The chain links TRBV12-3 or TRBV12-4 to TRBJ2-7; unclear D gene. The receptor was derived from a person aged 18-65 years who received the Ad26.COV2.S COVID-19 vaccine or a placebo. The specimen comprised peripheral blood, sampled in a trial of Ad26.COV2.S vaccine versus placebo. The CDR3 sequence: CASSRDETYEQYF. CDR3 in DNA: TGTGCCAGCAGCCGAGATGAGACCTACGAGCAGTACTTC.